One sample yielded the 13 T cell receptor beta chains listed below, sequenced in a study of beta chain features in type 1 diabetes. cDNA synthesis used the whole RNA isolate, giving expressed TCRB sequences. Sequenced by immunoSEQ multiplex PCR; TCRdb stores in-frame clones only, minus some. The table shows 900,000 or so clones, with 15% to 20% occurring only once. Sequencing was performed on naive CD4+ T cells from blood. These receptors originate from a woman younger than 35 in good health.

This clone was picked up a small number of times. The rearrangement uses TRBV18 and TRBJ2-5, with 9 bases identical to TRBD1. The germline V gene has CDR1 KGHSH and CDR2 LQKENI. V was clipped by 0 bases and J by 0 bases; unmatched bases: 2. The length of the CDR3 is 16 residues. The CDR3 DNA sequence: TGTGCCAGCTCACCACCGACAGGGGGGTACCAAGAGACCCAGTACTTC. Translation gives CASSPPTGGYQETQYF.

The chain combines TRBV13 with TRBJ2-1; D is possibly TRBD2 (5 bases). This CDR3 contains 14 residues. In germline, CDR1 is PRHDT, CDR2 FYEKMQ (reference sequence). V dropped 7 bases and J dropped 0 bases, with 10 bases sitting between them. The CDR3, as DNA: TGTGCCAGCAACGGACTGTACTCCTACAATGAGCAGTTCTTC. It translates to CASNGLYSYNEQFF.

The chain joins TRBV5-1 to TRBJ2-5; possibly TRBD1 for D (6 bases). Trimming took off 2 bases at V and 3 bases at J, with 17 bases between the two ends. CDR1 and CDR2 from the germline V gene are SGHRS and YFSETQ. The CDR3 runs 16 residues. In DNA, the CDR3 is TGCGCCAGCAGCTTACTCTACCGAAACAGGGAAGAGACCCAGTACTTC. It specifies CASSLLYRNREETQYF. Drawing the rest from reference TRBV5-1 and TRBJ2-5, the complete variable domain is KAGVTQTPRYLIKTRGQQVTLSCSPISGHRSVSWYQQTPGQGLQFLFEYFSETQRNKGNFPGRFSGRQFSNSRSEMNVSTLELGDSALYLCASSLLYRNREETQYFGPGTRLLVL.

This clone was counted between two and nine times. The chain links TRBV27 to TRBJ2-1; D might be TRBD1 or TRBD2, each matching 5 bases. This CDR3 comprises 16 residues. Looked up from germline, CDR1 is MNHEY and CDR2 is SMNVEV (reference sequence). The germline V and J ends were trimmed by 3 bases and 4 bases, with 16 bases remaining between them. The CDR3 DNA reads TGTGCCAGCAGTTTTAGATGGGGGTCGGTGTACAATGAGCAGTTCTTC. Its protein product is CASSFRWGSVYNEQFF.

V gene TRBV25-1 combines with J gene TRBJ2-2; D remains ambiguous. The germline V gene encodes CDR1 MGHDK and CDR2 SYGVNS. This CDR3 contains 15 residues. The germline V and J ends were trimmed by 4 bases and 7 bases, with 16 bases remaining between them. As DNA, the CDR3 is TGTGCCAGCAGTGCCAGGATTGGTGGTAACGGGGAGCTGTTTTTT. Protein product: CASSARIGGNGELFF.

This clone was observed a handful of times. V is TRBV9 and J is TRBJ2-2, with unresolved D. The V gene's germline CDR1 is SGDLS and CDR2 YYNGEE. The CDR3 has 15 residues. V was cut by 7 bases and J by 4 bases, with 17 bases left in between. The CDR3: CASAPQPETTGELFF. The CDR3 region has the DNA TGTGCCAGCGCACCCCAACCGGAGACCACCGGGGAGCTGTTTTTT.

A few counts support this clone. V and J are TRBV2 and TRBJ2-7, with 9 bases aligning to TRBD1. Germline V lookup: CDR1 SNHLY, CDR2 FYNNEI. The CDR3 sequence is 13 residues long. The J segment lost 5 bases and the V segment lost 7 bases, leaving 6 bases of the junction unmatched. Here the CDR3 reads CASKRTGVDEQYF. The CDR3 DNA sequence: TGTGCCAGCAAGAGGACAGGGGTCGACGAGCAGTACTTC.

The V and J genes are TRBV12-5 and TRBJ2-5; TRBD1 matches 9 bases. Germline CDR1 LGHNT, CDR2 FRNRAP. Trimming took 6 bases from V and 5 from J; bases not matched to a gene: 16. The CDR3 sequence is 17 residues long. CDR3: CASGHRGLFPEGETQYF. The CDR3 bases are TGTGCTAGTGGACACAGGGGGCTATTCCCCGAGGGGGAGACCCAGTACTTC.

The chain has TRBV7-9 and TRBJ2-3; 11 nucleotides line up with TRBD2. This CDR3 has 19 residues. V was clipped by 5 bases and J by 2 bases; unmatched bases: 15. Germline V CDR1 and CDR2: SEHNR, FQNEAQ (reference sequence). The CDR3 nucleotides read TGTGCCAGCAGCCGTAAAGGGACTAGCGGAAGCAGACTCACAGATACGCAGTATTTT. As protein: CASSRKGTSGSRLTDTQYF.

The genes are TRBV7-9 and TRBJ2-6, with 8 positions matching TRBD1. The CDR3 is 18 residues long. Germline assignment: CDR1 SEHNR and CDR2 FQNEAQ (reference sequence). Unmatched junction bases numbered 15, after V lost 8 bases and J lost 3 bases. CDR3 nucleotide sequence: TGTGCCAGCTCCCTTAGTAGGACAGGGACGCATGGGGCCAACGTCCTGACTTTC. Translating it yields CASSLSRTGTHGANVLTF. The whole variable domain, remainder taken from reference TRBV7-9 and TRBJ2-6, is DTGVSQNPRHKITKRGQNVTFRCDPISEHNRLYWYRQTLGQGPEFLTYFQNEAQLEKSRLLSDRFSAERPKGSFSTLEIQRTEQGDSAMYLCASSLSRTGTHGANVLTFGAGSRLTVL.

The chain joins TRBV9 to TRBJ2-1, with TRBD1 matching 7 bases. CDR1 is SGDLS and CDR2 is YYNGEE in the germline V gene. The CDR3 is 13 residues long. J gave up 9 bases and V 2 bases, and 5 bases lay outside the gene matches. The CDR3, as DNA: TGTGCCAGCAGCGTCGGAACAGGGGTTGAGCAGTTCTTC. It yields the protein CASSVGTGVEQFF.

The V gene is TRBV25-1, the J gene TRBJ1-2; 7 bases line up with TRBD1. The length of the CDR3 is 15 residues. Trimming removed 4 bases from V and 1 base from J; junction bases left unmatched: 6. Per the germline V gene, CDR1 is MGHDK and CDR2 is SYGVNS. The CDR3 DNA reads TGTGCCAGCAGTGCGTCGACAGGGTTTAACTATGGCTACACCTTC. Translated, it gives CASSASTGFNYGYTF.

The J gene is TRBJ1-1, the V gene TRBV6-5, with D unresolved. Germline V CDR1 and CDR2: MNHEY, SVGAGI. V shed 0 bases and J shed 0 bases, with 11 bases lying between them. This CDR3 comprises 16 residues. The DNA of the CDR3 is TGTGCCAGCAGTTACTCGGTCGGCAGCATGAACACTGAAGCTTTCTTT. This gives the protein CASSYSVGSMNTEAFF.